One and the same sample provided the 30 T cell receptor beta chains below, sequenced in a study of OX40 agonist ivuxolimab in advanced cancers. Here immunoSEQ multiplex PCR was the method, and the copy in TCRdb shows in-frame clones only, minus some. The sample shows fewer than 140,000 clones, about nine tenths of them seen only once. This specimen was CD4+ or CD8+ T cells sorted from blood, taken in a trial of the OX40 agonist ivuxolimab. The receptors were sampled from an adult with an advanced solid tumor such as melanoma, head and neck, liver or kidney cancer.

CDR3 loop: CASSQGTGDTQYF. The CDR3 nucleotides are TGTGCCAGCAGCCAGGGAACCGGAGATACGCAGTATTTT. V and J are TRBV14 and TRBJ2-3; D unresolved. From germline, CDR1 is SGHDN and CDR2 FVKESK. V was cut by 3 bases and J by 5 bases, with 9 bases left in between. The CDR3 covers 13 residues.

This clone was observed a single time. The chain joins TRBV4-3 to TRBJ1-6, with 7 nucleotides matching TRBD1. V shed 5 bases, J shed 6 bases, and the junction held 13 bases outside the gene matches. The CDR3 loop spans 17 amino acids. Germline CDR1 LGHNA, CDR2 YSLEER. The CDR3 protein is CASSVHRDRAINSPLHF. In DNA, the CDR3 is TGCGCCAGCAGCGTGCACCGGGACAGAGCAATTAATTCACCCCTCCACTTT.

The chain combines TRBV6-6 with TRBJ2-1; 13 bases align to TRBD2. The germline CDR1 and CDR2 sequences are MNHNY and SVGAGI (reference sequence). The CDR3 runs to 15 residues. With V trimmed by 6 bases and J by 7 bases, 6 bases remained unmatched. The CDR3 DNA follows: TGTGCCAGCAGCCCACTAGCGGGGGGGTCTAATGAGCAGTTCTTC. It yields the protein CASSPLAGGSNEQFF.

V is TRBV28 and J is TRBJ1-5; D gene unclear. The CDR3 contains 13 residues. Trimming removed 3 bases at V and 6 bases at J, with 9 bases between. The V gene's germline CDR1 is MDHEN and CDR2 SYDVKM. This CDR3 reads CASSFLGRQPQHF. The CDR3 DNA is TGTGCCAGCAGTTTCTTAGGACGTCAGCCCCAGCATTTT. Complete variable domain (other parts from reference TRBV28 and TRBJ1-5): DVKVTQSSRYLVKRTGEKVFLECVQDMDHENMFWYRQDPGLGLRLIYFSYDVKMKEKGDIPEGYSVSREKKERFSLILESASTNQTSMYLCASSFLGRQPQHFGDGTRLSIL.

In this sample, this clone turned up once. The V and J genes are TRBV28 and TRBJ2-7; D is possibly TRBD2 (6 bases). The V gene lost 8 bases and the J gene lost 4 bases, with 18 bases spanning the gap. Germline V gene lookup returns CDR1 MDHEN and CDR2 SYDVKM. The CDR3 spans 14 residues. The CDR3 region is CASAPWRGRYEQYF. CDR3 nucleotide sequence: TGTGCCAGCGCCCCGTGGAGGGGACGGTACGAGCAGTACTTC.

This chain's CDR3 is CAIPSGGAGSDTQYF. DNA of the CDR3: TGTGCCATCCCTAGCGGGGGGGCCGGATCGGATACGCAGTATTTT. This sequence joins TRBV11-2 and TRBJ2-3; 12 bases are shared with TRBD2. The CDR3 consists of 15 residues. Germline-derived CDR1 and CDR2 are SGHAT and FQNNGV. V shed 10 bases, J shed 6 bases, and the junction held 11 bases outside the gene matches.

This clone was seen more than once but under ten times. This chain connects TRBV6-1 to TRBJ1-3; the D is unclear. This CDR3 spans 16 amino acids. The V and J ends lost 2 bases and 0 bases respectively, with 11 bases between them. Germline CDR1 reads MNHNS; CDR2 reads SASEGT. This CDR3 reads CASSENSGDSGNTIYF. The DNA for the CDR3 is TGTGCCAGCAGTGAAAATAGCGGAGACTCTGGAAACACCATATATTTT.

This clone was picked up a small number of times. The chain couples TRBV19 to TRBJ1-4; D might be TRBD1 (5 bases). With 6 bases removed from V and 9 bases from J, the gap between germline ends came to 11 bases. The CDR3 length is 12 residues. Germline V CDR1 and CDR2: LNHDA, SQIVND (reference sequence). The CDR3 nucleotides read TGTGCCAGTAGCCTTACAGGCAAAAAACTGTTTTTT. It codes for CASSLTGKKLFF.

The V and J genes are TRBV27 and TRBJ1-2, with 8 bases aligning to TRBD1. CDR1 and CDR2 from the germline V gene are MNHEY and SMNVEV (reference sequence). The CDR3 has 18 amino acids. V trimming: 4 bases; J trimming: 5 bases; junction bases outside the gene matches: 18. DNA of the CDR3: TGTGCCAGCAGTTCGGAAGGGACAGGTTCCCTCCTGGCATATGGCTACACCTTC. It encodes CASSSEGTGSLLAYGYTF.

CDR3 amino acids: CASSFTGGRQETQYF. In DNA form, the CDR3 reads TGTGCCAGCAGTTTCACAGGGGGGCGCCAAGAGACCCAGTACTTC. The chain combines TRBV2 with TRBJ2-5; 8 nucleotides match TRBD1. The CDR3 has 15 amino acids. Germline assignment: CDR1 SNHLY and CDR2 FYNNEI. V was clipped by 5 bases and J by 1 base; unmatched bases: 6.

The V gene is TRBV6-6, the J gene TRBJ2-2; D perhaps matches TRBD2 (7 bases). CDR1 and CDR2 (germline): MNHNY, SVGAGI (reference sequence). The CDR3 extends over 15 amino acids. Trimming removed 3 bases from V and 4 bases from J, with 12 bases in between. CDR3 in DNA: TGTGCCAGCAGTTATTTTCGGGGGGCCACCGGGGAGCTGTTTTTT. This encodes CASSYFRGATGELFF.

The chain recombines TRBV27 with TRBJ2-5; tentatively, D is TRBD2 (6 bases). V was shortened by 4 bases and J by 5 bases, with 17 bases between the two germline ends. In germline, CDR1 is MNHEY, CDR2 SMNVEV (reference sequence). The CDR3 covers 15 residues. CDR3 sequence reads: CASSSRTTRGETQYF. CDR3 in DNA: TGTGCCAGCAGTTCACGGACTACCCGGGGGGAGACCCAGTACTTC.

This chain uses TRBV5-6 with TRBJ2-3; tentatively, D is TRBD1 (6 bases). Germline CDR1 SGHDT, CDR2 YYEEEE. The CDR3 contains 14 residues. V was trimmed by 3 bases and J by 0 bases, leaving 8 bases between them. CDR3 loop: CASSYGQSTDTQYF. The DNA for the CDR3 is TGTGCCAGCAGCTATGGACAGAGCACAGATACGCAGTATTTT.

This chain connects TRBV6-1 to TRBJ1-4; 9 positions match TRBD1. In germline, CDR1 is MNHNS, CDR2 SASEGT. The CDR3 is 16 amino acids. V lost 0 bases, J lost 6 bases, and 5 bases stayed unmatched. The CDR3 DNA reads as TGTGCCAGCAGTGAAGCTTCGGGACAGGGATATGAAAAACTGTTTTTT. It encodes CASSEASGQGYEKLFF.

This clone was counted a single time. This sample includes further DNA sequences coding for the same CDR3. The gene calls are TRBV5-1 and TRBJ2-3; no clear D. CDR1 and CDR2 (germline): SGHRS, YFSETQ. The CDR3 is 13 residues long. V was cut by 0 bases and J by 1 base, with 3 bases left in between. CDR3 loop: CASSLVGTDTQYF. The DNA of the CDR3 is TGCGCCAGCAGCTTGGTCGGCACAGATACGCAGTATTTT.

V gene TRBV10-1 combines with J gene TRBJ2-5; D is unclear. The germline V gene has CDR1 WNHNN and CDR2 SYGVQD (reference sequence). V lost 9 bases to trimming and J lost 6 bases, with 11 bases between them. There are 11 residues in the CDR3. CDR3 protein: CARERNKTQYF. The CDR3 coding sequence is TGCGCCAGGGAGAGGAATAAGACCCAGTACTTC.

This chain connects TRBV27 to TRBJ1-2; no firm D call. CDR1 is MNHEY and CDR2 is SMNVEV in the germline V gene (reference sequence). Trimming left V 3 bases short and J 5 bases short, with 10 bases between. CDR3 length: 13 residues. CDR3 nucleotides: TGTGCCAGCAGTTTGAAGGTCGGATATGGCTACACCTTC. Its translation is CASSLKVGYGYTF.

This sequence joins TRBV27 and TRBJ2-5; the D is unclear. Trimming left V 1 base short and J 5 bases short, with 8 bases between. This CDR3 contains 13 residues. Germline values: CDR1 MNHEY, CDR2 SMNVEV (reference sequence). In nucleotides, the CDR3 is TGTGCCAGCAGTTTATGGGGTCGGGAGACCCAGTACTTC. As protein: CASSLWGRETQYF.

The V call is TRBV7-3, the J call TRBJ2-2, with TRBD1 identical over 7 bases. CDR1 is SGHTA and CDR2 is FQGTGA in the germline V gene. Trimming at V came to 4 bases and at J to 2 bases, leaving 7 bases not matched to a gene. The CDR3 spans 16 residues. CDR3: CASSSRQGGNTGELFF. The CDR3 nucleotides are TGTGCCAGCAGCTCTCGACAGGGTGGAAACACCGGGGAGCTGTTTTTT.

V is TRBV19 and J is TRBJ2-1, with 8 bases identical to TRBD1. Trimming at V came to 7 bases and at J to 7 bases, leaving 6 bases not matched to a gene. Germline CDR1 is LNHDA and CDR2 is SQIVND (reference sequence). The CDR3 loop spans 13 amino acids. This CDR3 is CASNRQGPNEQFF. CDR3 DNA sequence: TGTGCCAGTAATAGACAGGGGCCGAATGAGCAGTTCTTC.

The chain employs TRBV27 and TRBJ2-3; 16 bases map to TRBD2. This CDR3 is 18 amino acids long. In germline, CDR1 is MNHEY, CDR2 SMNVEV (reference sequence). V lost 4 bases to trimming and J lost 4 bases; unmatched junction nucleotides: 8. The CDR3 DNA reads as TGTGCCAGCAGTTCTGGGACTAGCGGGGGGGCCTTTCCAGATACGCAGTATTTT. As protein: CASSSGTSGGAFPDTQYF.

In regard to this clone: Germline is not matched at one junction end, which may reflect a read error. The J gene is TRBJ2-1, the V gene TRBV7-9, with D possibly TRBD1 on 5 matching bases. This CDR3 has 13 residues. CDR1 and CDR2 from the germline V gene are SEHNR and FQNEAQ (reference sequence). CDR3 loop: CASRLVGVYEQFF. The CDR3 nucleotides are TGTGCCAGCAGATTAGTAGGGGTCTATGAGCAGTTCTTC.

The chain combines TRBV19 with TRBJ1-5, with TRBD1 as a possible D gene (6 bases). V gave up 7 bases and J gave up 5 bases, with 21 bases separating them. Germline CDR1 LNHDA, CDR2 SQIVND (reference sequence). The CDR3 has 16 residues. CDR3 nucleotide sequence: TGTGCCAGTACCGCGGGGGAGCCACAGGGAGATCAGCCCCAGCATTTT. It codes for CASTAGEPQGDQPQHF.

The chain has TRBV5-1 and TRBJ1-2; D may be TRBD1 (5 bases). Germline CDR1 and CDR2: SGHRS and YFSETQ. CDR3 size: 13 residues. V dropped 2 bases and J dropped 7 bases, with 12 bases sitting between them. The DNA of the CDR3 is TGCGCCAGCAGCTTACAGGCGACGGGTGGCTACACCTTC. As protein: CASSLQATGGYTF.

The V gene is TRBV11-2, the J gene TRBJ2-2; D is ambiguous. CDR1 and CDR2 from the germline V gene are SGHAT and FQNNGV. The CDR3 runs 14 residues. V was cut by 6 bases and J by 1 base, with 9 bases left in between. The CDR3 DNA sequence: TGTGCCAGCAGTACCCCAAGGAACACCGGGGAGCTGTTTTTT. As protein: CASSTPRNTGELFF.

About this clone itself: A read error may produce the germline difference seen at one junction end. This same CDR3 is encoded by further DNA sequences in the sample. The chain has TRBV5-1 and TRBJ2-5; D may be TRBD1 (6 bases). Germline CDR1 SGHRS, CDR2 YFSETQ. The CDR3 sequence is 13 residues long. CDR3 nucleotides: TGCGCCAGCAGCTTGGGGGGGCTCGAGACCCAATACTTC. Protein product: CASSLGGLETQYF.

The CDR3 is CASSFVRAAGANVLTF. DNA for the CDR3: TGTGCCAGCAGTTTCGTCAGGGCCGCTGGGGCCAACGTCCTGACTTTC. The chain uses TRBV28 and TRBJ2-6, with D possibly matching TRBD1 (5 bases). In germline, CDR1 is MDHEN, CDR2 SYDVKM. Trimming cost V 3 bases and J 2 bases, with 11 bases left between them. CDR3 size: 16 residues.

The chain combines TRBV5-1 with TRBJ1-1; no clear D. V lost 1 base and J lost 2, with 0 bases in between. Germline values: CDR1 SGHRS, CDR2 YFSETQ. CDR3 size: 11 residues. In nucleotides, the CDR3 is TGCGCCAGCAGCTTGAACACTGAAGCTTTCTTT. This sequence encodes CASSLNTEAFF.

The rearrangement links TRBV5-1 to TRBJ2-2; 8 bases are a match to TRBD1. The CDR3 loop spans 15 amino acids. With V trimmed by 3 bases and J by 5 bases, 6 bases remained unmatched. Germline loops: CDR1 SGHRS, CDR2 YFSETQ. CDR3 sequence reads: CASSSDGTGTGELFF. CDR3 nucleotide sequence: TGCGCCAGCAGCTCCGATGGGACAGGTACCGGGGAGCTGTTTTTT.

This chain joins TRBV2 and TRBJ1-1; no definite D call. Trimming shortened V by 4 bases and J by 1 base, and 7 bases separated the two germline ends. The CDR3 contains 13 residues. The germline V gene has CDR1 SNHLY and CDR2 FYNNEI. The CDR3 DNA is TGTGCCAGCAGTGTTAGTGGGAACACTGAAGCTTTCTTT. Translation: CASSVSGNTEAFF.